The 17 T cell receptor beta chains below come from one sample, sequenced in a study of T cells after yellow fever vaccination. Each CDR3 protein gets one entry after TCRdb re-called the 5' RACE reads with MiXCR. The data show some 130,000 distinct CDR3 sequences, about 6.9% seen once. Sequenced material: CD4+ T cells sorted from PBMCs, taken 10 days after the yellow fever booster vaccination. These receptors all stem from a man under 40 who received the YFV17D yellow fever vaccine.

This clonotype was seen many times. This chain connects TRBV20-1 to TRBJ2-5; the match to TRBD2 covers 10 bases. The V gene end was trimmed by 1 base and the J gene end by 5 bases; junction bases not matched to a gene: 10. Germline CDR1 and CDR2: DFQATT and SNEGSKA (reference sequence). The CDR3 is made up of 16 amino acids. The CDR3 here is CSARGLAGEGWETQYF. Here the CDR3 DNA reads TGCAGTGCTAGAGGGCTAGCGGGAGAGGGGTGGGAGACCCAGTACTTC.

This clonotype has at least ten counts. The J gene is TRBJ2-4, the V gene TRBV5-8; D remains unclear. CDR3 size: 14 residues. Per germline, CDR1 SGHTS and CDR2 YDEGEE. V was clipped by 2 bases and J by 2 bases, with 8 bases between them. Here the CDR3 DNA reads TGTGCCAGCAGCTTTCTCTCTACCAAAAACATTCAGTACTTC. Translating gives CASSFLSTKNIQYF. The full variable domain, rest sourced from reference TRBV5-8 and TRBJ2-4, is EAGVTQSPTHLIKTRGQQATLRCSPISGHTSVYWYQQALGLGLQFLLWYDEGEERNRGNFPPRFSGRQFPNYSSELNVNALELEDSALYLCASSFLSTKNIQYFGAGTRLSVL.

This clonotype was counted ten times or more. V usage is TRBV11-2 and J usage is TRBJ2-5; 8 bases align to TRBD1. Germline assignment: CDR1 SGHAT and CDR2 FQNNGV. V trimming: 4 bases; J trimming: 7 bases; junction bases outside the gene matches: 11. This CDR3 has 15 amino acids. The CDR3 loop reads CASSSVQGAEGTQYF. CDR3 bases: TGTGCCAGCAGCTCGGTCCAGGGGGCGGAGGGGACCCAGTACTTC. The full variable domain, with the rest looked up from reference TRBV11-2 and TRBJ2-5, is EAGVAQSPRYKIIEKRQSVAFWCNPISGHATLYWYQQILGQGPKLLIQFQNNGVVDDSQLPKDRFSAERLKGVDSTLKIQPAKLEDSAVYLCASSSVQGAEGTQYFGPGTRLLVL.

In this sample, this clonotype turned up many times. This rearrangement joins TRBV7-9 to TRBJ2-3; 8 bases line up with TRBD2. Germline CDR1 is SEHNR and CDR2 is FQNEAQ (reference sequence). The CDR3 totals 16 residues. V was pared by 5 bases and J by 3 bases, with 10 bases of the junction left unmatched. CDR3 sequence reads: CASSATAGGLTDTQYF. CDR3 coding DNA: TGTGCCAGCAGCGCGACGGCGGGAGGATTGACAGATACGCAGTATTTT. Full variable domain (outside the CDR3, taken from reference TRBV7-9 and TRBJ2-3): DTGVSQNPRHKITKRGQNVTFRCDPISEHNRLYWYRQTLGQGPEFLTYFQNEAQLEKSRLLSDRFSAERPKGSFSTLEIQRTEQGDSAMYLCASSATAGGLTDTQYFGPGTRLTVL.

The chain combines TRBV30 with TRBJ2-7, with TRBD2 identical over 12 bases. Germline V CDR1 and CDR2: GTSNPN, SVGIG (reference sequence). The V gene end was trimmed by 0 bases and the J gene end by 2 bases; junction bases not matched to a gene: 8. The CDR3 spans 17 residues. Here the CDR3 DNA reads TGTGCCTGGAGTGTACCTAGCGGGAGGGCCTGGGCCTACGAGCAGTACTTC. Amino acids: CAWSVPSGRAWAYEQYF.

Ten or more counts support this clonotype. This chain connects TRBV6-5 to TRBJ2-7, with D tentatively TRBD1 (5 bases). CDR1 and CDR2 (germline): MNHEY, SVGAGI. CDR3 size: 12 residues. Trimming removed 8 bases from V and 5 bases from J, with 13 bases in between. CDR3 loop: CASGQGSDEQYF. The CDR3 coding sequence is TGTGCCAGCGGGCAGGGCTCGGACGAGCAGTACTTC.

This clonotype was picked up a small number of times. The chain employs TRBV21-1 and TRBJ2-6; the listed D gene, TRBD1, was not tested against the DNA. TRBV21-1 is a documented pseudogene. The CDR3 has 19 residues. CDR3 sequence (DNA): TGTGCCAGCAGCCCCACGGGTGGGACAGGGGCCCCTGGGGCCAACGTCCTGACTTTC. Residues: CASSPTGGTGAPGANVLTF.

Ten or more counts support this clonotype. This chain links TRBV27 with TRBJ2-7; D is perhaps TRBD2 (6 bases). The CDR3 is made up of 15 amino acids. Deletions cut 7 bases from V and 7 bases from J, with 23 bases between. In germline, CDR1 is MNHEY, CDR2 SMNVEV (reference sequence). In DNA form, the CDR3 reads TGTGCCAGCATGTTGGACCCCCTGCGGCGGGGTGAGCAGTACTTC. Residues: CASMLDPLRRGEQYF.

This clonotype was seen ten or more times. This sequence joins TRBV7-9 and TRBJ2-2; D gene ambiguous. The CDR3 length is 12 residues. Trimming removed 5 bases from V and 9 bases from J, with 10 bases in between. Germline loops: CDR1 SEHNR, CDR2 FQNEAQ (reference sequence). This chain's CDR3 is CASSSAGRELFF. The DNA for the CDR3 is TGTGCCAGCAGCAGCGCCGGTCGGGAGCTGTTTTTT. The whole variable domain, remainder taken from reference TRBV7-9 and TRBJ2-2, is DTGVSQNPRHKITKRGQNVTFRCDPISEHNRLYWYRQTLGQGPEFLTYFQNEAQLEKSRLLSDRFSAERPKGSFSTLEIQRTEQGDSAMYLCASSSAGRELFFGEGSRLTVL.

In this sample, this clonotype turned up many times. The V and J genes are TRBV10-3 and TRBJ2-7, with D unresolved. V shed 2 bases and J shed 5 bases, with 16 bases lying between them. The CDR3 contains 15 residues. Germline CDR1 and CDR2: ENHRY and SYGVKD. The CDR3 loop is CAISEGKGLTDEQYF. CDR3 coding DNA: TGTGCCATCAGTGAGGGAAAGGGCCTAACCGACGAGCAGTACTTC.

There are many counts of this clonotype. V usage is TRBV18 and J usage is TRBJ2-1; 7 bases map to TRBD2. Looked up from germline, CDR1 is KGHSH and CDR2 is LQKENI. CDR3 length equals 16 residues. Trimming took 6 bases from V and 2 from J; bases not matched to a gene: 10. CDR3 amino acids: CASSLASSGTYNEQFF. The CDR3 DNA reads TGTGCCAGCTCCCTTGCGTCTAGCGGAACCTACAATGAGCAGTTCTTC.

The V gene is TRBV5-4, the J gene TRBJ2-2; D perhaps matches TRBD2 (5 bases). Germline V gene lookup returns CDR1 SGHNT and CDR2 YYREEE (reference sequence). The CDR3 runs 17 residues. The V gene lost 0 bases and the J gene lost 7 bases, with 19 bases spanning the gap. CDR3: CASSLAGRTTRGGELFF. The CDR3, as DNA: TGTGCCAGCAGCTTGGCCGGACGGACCACTCGGGGCGGGGAGCTGTTTTTT.

The chain links TRBV20-1 to TRBJ2-1; 8 bases agree with TRBD2. CDR3 size: 15 residues. The V and J ends lost 1 base and 7 bases, in that order; junction bases with no gene match: 9. Germline assignment: CDR1 DFQATT and CDR2 SNEGSKA (reference sequence). This CDR3 reads CSARGGAGEANEQFF. The CDR3 coding sequence is TGCAGTGCTAGAGGAGGAGCGGGAGAGGCTAATGAGCAGTTCTTC.

Notes on this clonotype: A much larger clone lies one base from this, so it may be a read error. The J gene is TRBJ1-1, the V gene TRBV24-1; D gene unclear. Per germline, CDR1 KGHDR and CDR2 SFDVKD. The CDR3 totals 13 residues. This CDR3 is CATRDPSGREAFF. The CDR3, as DNA: TGTGCCACCCGTGATCCCTCTGGCCGTGAAGCTTTCTTT.

On this clonotype: A clone one base away is much larger, so this may be a read error. The chain combines TRBV7-2 with TRBJ2-3, with 7 bases lining up with TRBD2. The germline V gene encodes CDR1 SGHTA and CDR2 FQGNSA. This CDR3 comprises 13 residues. The V segment lost 11 bases and the J segment 1 base; nucleotides outside the gene matches: 6. CDR3 in DNA: TGTGCCGGGAGGGTGTCGGGCACAGATACGCAGTATTTT. It encodes CAGRVSGTDTQYF.

This clonotype was counted ten times or more. The CDR3 sequence: CASSWTSGTGEQYF. CDR3 coding DNA: TGTGCCAGCAGCTGGACTAGCGGGACTGGCGAGCAGTACTTC. The V call is TRBV7-3, the J call TRBJ2-7; 12 bases align to TRBD2. The germline CDR1 and CDR2 sequences are SGHTA and FQGTGA. CDR3 length equals 14 residues. The V segment lost 4 bases and the J segment 6 bases; nucleotides outside the gene matches: 4.

This clonotype was seen more than once but under ten times. The gene calls are TRBV5-6 and TRBJ2-2; TRBD2 agrees at 8 bases. The CDR3 runs 16 residues. The J segment lost 1 base and the V segment lost 5 bases, leaving 7 bases of the junction unmatched. Germline-derived CDR1 and CDR2 are SGHDT and YYEEEE. The CDR3 bases are TGTGCCAGCAGTTCCGGGACTAGATTGAACACCGGGGAGCTGTTTTTT. Encoded protein: CASSSGTRLNTGELFF.